These 29 T cell receptor beta chains came from one sample sequenced in a study of T cell responses to AZD1222 COVID-19 vaccine. The method was immunoSEQ multiplex PCR; TCRdb's version includes in-frame clones alone and lacks a portion of them. The sample has tens of thousands of clones; 60% to 85% are singletons. Source: peripheral blood, taken on day 0 of AZD1222 vaccination. Source of these receptors: an adult in good health.

The rearrangement uses TRBV27 and TRBJ2-2; D remains unclear. Trimming removed 4 bases from V and 0 bases from J, with 6 bases in between. Germline assignment: CDR1 MNHEY and CDR2 SMNVEV (reference sequence). The CDR3 covers 14 residues. The CDR3 region is CASSWWANTGELFF. The CDR3 nucleotides are TGTGCCAGCAGTTGGTGGGCGAACACCGGGGAGCTGTTTTTT.

The chain's CDR3 is CASSSGGFGYTGELFF. For the CDR3, the DNA is TGTGCCAGCAGTTCCGGGGGGTTCGGGTACACCGGGGAGCTGTTTTTT. The chain uses TRBV11-2 and TRBJ2-2; 7 bases match TRBD2. Trimming cost V 6 bases and J 3 bases; bases outside gene matches: 10. Germline assignment: CDR1 SGHAT and CDR2 FQNNGV. The CDR3 has 16 amino acids.

The J gene is TRBJ1-2, the V gene TRBV2; D unclear. The germline CDR1 and CDR2 sequences are SNHLY and FYNNEI. This CDR3 contains 14 residues. V was clipped by 3 bases and J by 2 bases, with 10 bases between them. CDR3 coding DNA: TGTGCCAGCAGTGAGGCGGATCAAAACTATGGCTACACCTTC. It specifies CASSEADQNYGYTF.

The V call is TRBV5-8, the J call TRBJ1-2; 7 bases are a match to TRBD1. Trimming removed 1 base from V and 4 bases from J; junction bases left unmatched: 1. CDR3 size: 13 residues. Germline CDR1 and CDR2: SGHTS and YDEGEE. CDR3 bases: TGTGCCAGCAGCTTGAGGGGGCTCTATGGCTACACCTTC. It encodes CASSLRGLYGYTF. The variable domain in full, completed from reference TRBV5-8 and TRBJ1-2, reads EAGVTQSPTHLIKTRGQQATLRCSPISGHTSVYWYQQALGLGLQFLLWYDEGEERNRGNFPPRFSGRQFPNYSSELNVNALELEDSALYLCASSLRGLYGYTFGSGTRLTVV.

The chain recombines TRBV20-1 with TRBJ2-1; TRBD2 aligns across 10 bases. The CDR3 totals 14 residues. V dropped 3 bases and J dropped 6; count of bases not matched to a gene: 5. Germline-derived CDR1 and CDR2 are DFQATT and SNEGSKA (reference sequence). CDR3 DNA: TGCAGTGCTAGTTGGCCTAGCGGGAGCAATGAGCAGTTCTTC. Translation gives CSASWPSGSNEQFF.

This clone was seen once. The limits of the CDR3 on the DNA are not certain, so only TCRdb's listed CDR3 is given. The chain combines TRBV19 with TRBJ2-2; TRBD2, the table's D call, was not compared with the DNA. Termini included, the CDR3 measures 14 amino acids. Germline assignment: CDR1 LNHDA and CDR2 SQIVND (reference sequence). CDR3 amino acids: CASTSGAGSGELFF.

The chain joins TRBV29-1 to TRBJ1-1; 12 nucleotides match TRBD1. This CDR3 is 17 amino acids long. In germline, CDR1 is SQVTM, CDR2 ANQGSEA. Germline trimming cut 0 bases from V and 4 bases from J; bases unmatched to any gene: 9. The CDR3, as DNA: TGCAGCGTTGAAGATAGCGGGACAGGGGGCAGGGGCACTGAAGCTTTCTTT. It translates to CSVEDSGTGGRGTEAFF.

V and J are TRBV28 and TRBJ1-1, with D possibly being TRBD1 (6 bases). The V and J ends lost 7 bases and 5 bases respectively, with 17 bases between them. The CDR3 consists of 14 residues. CDR1 and CDR2 (germline): MDHEN, SYDVKM. This CDR3 reads CASILGASGTEAFF. The CDR3 DNA reads as TGTGCCAGCATCTTGGGGGCGTCGGGAACTGAAGCTTTCTTT.

The chain combines TRBV19 with TRBJ1-4, with 8 bases lining up with TRBD1. The CDR3 loop spans 11 amino acids. V was clipped by 8 bases and J by 12 bases; unmatched bases: 5. Germline CDR1 is LNHDA and CDR2 is SQIVND (reference sequence). The CDR3 reads CASGWTGQLFF. DNA for the CDR3: TGTGCCAGTGGATGGACAGGGCAACTGTTTTTT.

The V gene is TRBV6-4, the J gene TRBJ2-7; D perhaps matches TRBD2 (6 bases). Trimming took 2 bases from V and 2 from J, leaving 13 bases between them. The CDR3 is made up of 15 amino acids. Per the germline V gene, CDR1 is MRHNA and CDR2 is SNTAGT. The DNA of the CDR3 is TGTGCCAGCAGTGACCCCACGACTAGTACCTACGAGCAGTACTTC. Its protein is CASSDPTTSTYEQYF.

This sequence joins TRBV5-6 and TRBJ1-5, with 7 nucleotides matching TRBD1. V trimming: 2 bases; J trimming: 7 bases; junction bases outside the gene matches: 9. The germline CDR1 and CDR2 sequences are SGHDT and YYEEEE. The CDR3 consists of 15 residues. The CDR3 DNA is TGTGCCAGCAGCTTTTACGACAGGGTCGGCCAGCCCCAGCATTTT. The encoded protein is CASSFYDRVGQPQHF.

This clone was recorded only once. At one end the junction does not follow the germline gene, possibly because of a read error. This chain links TRBV18 with TRBJ2-5; maybe TRBD1 (5 bases). Germline CDR1 and CDR2: KGHSH and LQKENI. The CDR3 totals 14 residues. DNA for the CDR3: TGTGCCAGCTCAAAACAGGTCCCTCAAGGGACCCAGTACTTC. As protein: CASSKQVPQGTQYF.

This rearrangement joins TRBV11-3 to TRBJ2-7; D is unclear. This CDR3 region has 12 residues. Trimming shortened V by 0 bases and J by 5 bases, and 5 bases separated the two germline ends. Germline V CDR1 and CDR2: SGHNT, YENEEA. DNA of the CDR3: TGTGCCAGCAGCTTAGACAGCCACGAGCAGTACTTC. The encoded protein is CASSLDSHEQYF.

In its sample, this clone ranks as medium-sized. The chain recombines TRBV19 with TRBJ2-6, with TRBD1 identical over 7 bases. CDR3 size: 16 residues. Germline values: CDR1 LNHDA, CDR2 SQIVND (reference sequence). Losses at the gene ends were 5 bases for V and 1 base for J; bases not matched to a gene: 5. CDR3: CASSAGQASGANVLTF. DNA for the CDR3: TGTGCCAGTAGTGCAGGACAGGCGTCTGGGGCCAACGTCCTGACTTTC.

By frequency in the sample, this clone is medium-sized. The chain joins TRBV11-1 to TRBJ2-7, with unresolved D. The CDR3 loop spans 14 amino acids. Germline V gives CDR1 SGHAT, CDR2 FQDESV (reference sequence). V was pared by 4 bases and J by 2 bases, with 12 bases between. The CDR3 sequence: CASSSPPRAYEQYF. The CDR3 DNA reads as TGTGCCAGCAGCTCGCCCCCCCGGGCCTACGAGCAGTACTTC.

The chain's CDR3 is CASRKPGQGTTGELFF. The DNA of the CDR3 is TGTGCCAGTAGGAAACCGGGACAGGGTACAACCGGGGAGCTGTTTTTT. The chain carries TRBV19 and TRBJ2-2; 9 nucleotides agree with TRBD1. Germline CDR1 and CDR2: LNHDA and SQIVND (reference sequence). The CDR3 sequence is 16 residues long. Trimming removed 6 bases from V and 5 bases from J; junction bases left unmatched: 10.

The chain joins TRBV6-6 to TRBJ2-2; a weak D match, TRBD1 (6 bases). This CDR3 is 17 amino acids long. Germline CDR1 MNHNY, CDR2 SVGAGI (reference sequence). V was trimmed by 5 bases and J by 4 bases, leaving 20 bases between them. The CDR3 loop reads CASSQFFLGGTTGELFF. The CDR3 DNA sequence: TGTGCCAGCAGTCAGTTTTTCCTAGGGGGTACCACCGGGGAGCTGTTTTTT.

A single count supports this clone. V is TRBV5-5 and J is TRBJ1-2; 7 bases align to TRBD1. This CDR3 has 14 amino acids. The germline CDR1 and CDR2 sequences are SGHKS and YYEKEE (reference sequence). Unmatched junction bases numbered 5, after V lost 1 base and J lost 5 bases. In DNA form, the CDR3 reads TGTGCCAGCAGCTTGTCGGCAGGGGGATATGGCTACACCTTC. It is translated as CASSLSAGGYGYTF.

J is TRBJ2-5 and V is TRBV3-1 (or the pseudogene TRBV3-2), with D possibly TRBD1 on 6 matching bases. V gave up 0 bases and J gave up 5 bases, with 10 bases separating them. Germline lookup yields CDR1 LGHDT and CDR2 YNNKEL (reference sequence). This CDR3 has 14 residues. The CDR3 reads CASSQEWGRETQYF. The DNA of the CDR3 is TGTGCCAGCAGCCAAGAGTGGGGGCGGGAGACCCAGTACTTC.

This clone was counted between two and nine times. The rearrangement links TRBV28 to TRBJ1-2, with a tentative D call TRBD1 (6 bases). There are 14 residues in the CDR3. Germline V gives CDR1 MDHEN, CDR2 SYDVKM. The V end lost 5 bases, the J end lost 4 bases, and 14 bases lay between the germline ends. The CDR3 reads CASSPGTSRYGYTF. The CDR3, as DNA: TGTGCCAGCAGTCCCGGGACAAGCCGCTATGGCTACACCTTC.

This clone showed up just once. This chain uses TRBV15 with TRBJ2-3, with 7 positions matching TRBD2. The CDR3 length is 17 residues. With 3 bases clipped from V and 5 bases from J, the junction kept 14 bases outside the gene matches. In germline, CDR1 is LNHNV, CDR2 YYDKDF (reference sequence). CDR3: CATSSRRGSGAGDTQYF. CDR3 in DNA: TGTGCCACCAGCAGCCGCCGGGGCAGCGGGGCGGGAGATACGCAGTATTTT.

The V gene is TRBV28, the J gene TRBJ2-1, with no clear D. The CDR3 spans 11 residues. V was trimmed by 6 bases and J by 10 bases, leaving 10 bases between them. The germline V gene encodes CDR1 MDHEN and CDR2 SYDVKM. The CDR3 bases are TGTGCCAGCAGCCTCCTTGAGGAGCAGTTCTTC. Protein sequence: CASSLLEEQFF.

CDR3 in DNA: TGTGCCAGCAGCGAAGGGAGGGGACCAAATCAGCCCCAGCATTTT. It codes for CASSEGRGPNQPQHF. The V and J genes are TRBV3-1 (or the pseudogene TRBV3-2) and TRBJ1-5; tentative D call: TRBD1 (5 bases). The CDR3 spans 15 residues. V was shortened by 5 bases and J by 4 bases, with 15 bases between the two germline ends. CDR1 and CDR2 from the germline V gene are LGHDT and YNNKEL (reference sequence).

The chain uses TRBV7-9 and TRBJ1-1; no definite D call. Trimming took 2 bases from V and 6 from J, leaving 7 bases between them. The CDR3 contains 12 residues. Germline V gene data show CDR1 as SEHNR and CDR2 as FQNEAQ (reference sequence). In DNA form, the CDR3 reads TGTGCCAGCAGCTTAATAGTGGCTGAAGCTTTCTTT. Translation gives CASSLIVAEAFF.

The rearrangement uses TRBV15 and TRBJ2-5; 8 bases match TRBD1. The CDR3 has 15 amino acids. J lost 7 bases, V lost 0 bases, and 7 bases had no gene match. Germline CDR1 reads LNHNV; CDR2 reads YYDKDF (reference sequence). Written as DNA, the CDR3 is TGTGCCACCAGCAGAGATCCGACAGGGGCAGGGACCCAGTACTTC. Translated, it gives CATSRDPTGAGTQYF. Filled out from reference TRBV15 and TRBJ2-5, the complete variable domain reads DAMVIQNPRYQVTQFGKPVTLSCSQTLNHNVMYWYQQKSSQAPKLLFHYYDKDFNNEADTPDNFQSRRPNTSFCFLDIRSPGLGDTAMYLCATSRDPTGAGTQYFGPGTRLLVL.

In this sample, this clone turned up a few times. The chain recombines TRBV6-5 with TRBJ2-7; 10 nucleotides match TRBD1. V gave up 6 bases and J gave up 2 bases; unmatched junction bases: 4. Germline V gene sequence: CDR1 MNHEY, CDR2 SVGAGI. CDR3 length: 14 amino acids. CDR3 coding DNA: TGTGCCAGCAGCTGGGACAGGGGAGCCTACGAGCAGTACGTC. This encodes CASSWDRGAYEQYV.

The rearrangement joins TRBV27 to TRBJ2-1, with 9 bases lining up with TRBD2. Germline CDR1 reads MNHEY; CDR2 reads SMNVEV (reference sequence). V shed 3 bases and J 5 bases; nucleotides not matched to a gene: 11. This CDR3 has 17 residues. The CDR3 here is CASSFLNLAGLHNEQFF. The CDR3 DNA is TGTGCCAGCAGTTTCCTAAATCTAGCGGGGCTACACAATGAGCAGTTCTTC.

This rearrangement joins TRBV30 to TRBJ1-5; 9 bases agree with TRBD1. This CDR3 region has 13 residues. The germline V gene has CDR1 GTSNPN and CDR2 SVGIG (reference sequence). V was clipped by 0 bases and J by 10 bases; unmatched bases: 4. For the CDR3, the DNA is TGTGCCTGGAGTGTACAGGGGGCAGATCCCCAGCATTTT. It translates to CAWSVQGADPQHF.

At least ten counts were recorded for this clone. The V gene is TRBV7-9, the J gene TRBJ1-1; TRBD1 aligns across 10 bases. The CDR3 sequence is 17 residues long. Per the germline V gene, CDR1 is SEHNR and CDR2 is FQNEAQ (reference sequence). V lost 3 bases, J lost 0 bases, and 7 bases stayed unmatched. CDR3 amino acids: CASSFPTGGRMNTEAFF. The CDR3 nucleotides are TGTGCCAGCAGCTTCCCGACAGGGGGCCGGATGAACACTGAAGCTTTCTTT.